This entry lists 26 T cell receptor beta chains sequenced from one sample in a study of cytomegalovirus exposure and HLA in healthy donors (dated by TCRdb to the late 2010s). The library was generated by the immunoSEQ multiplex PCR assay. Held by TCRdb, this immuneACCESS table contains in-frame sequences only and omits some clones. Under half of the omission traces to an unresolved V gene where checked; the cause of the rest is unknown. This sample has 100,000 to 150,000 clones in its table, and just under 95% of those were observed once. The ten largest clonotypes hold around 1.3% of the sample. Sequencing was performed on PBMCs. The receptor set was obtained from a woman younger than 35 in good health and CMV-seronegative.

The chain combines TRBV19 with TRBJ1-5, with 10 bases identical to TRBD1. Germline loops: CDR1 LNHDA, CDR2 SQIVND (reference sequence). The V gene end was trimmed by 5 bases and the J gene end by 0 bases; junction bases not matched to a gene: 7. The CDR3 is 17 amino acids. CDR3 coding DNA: TGTGCCAGTAGTGCGGGGACAGGGGAATATAGCAATCAGCCCCAGCATTTT. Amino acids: CASSAGTGEYSNQPQHF.

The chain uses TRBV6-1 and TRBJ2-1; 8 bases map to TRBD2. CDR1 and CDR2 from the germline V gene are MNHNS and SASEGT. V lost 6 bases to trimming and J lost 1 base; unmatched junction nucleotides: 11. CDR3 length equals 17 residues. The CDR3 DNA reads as TGTGCCAGCAGCGAAAACCCGGGACTAGGGTCCTACAATGAGCAGTTCTTC. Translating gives CASSENPGLGSYNEQFF.

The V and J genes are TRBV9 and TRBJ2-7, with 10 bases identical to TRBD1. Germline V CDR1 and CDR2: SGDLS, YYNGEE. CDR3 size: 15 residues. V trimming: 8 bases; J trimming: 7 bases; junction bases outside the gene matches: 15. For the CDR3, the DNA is TGTGCCAGTGGGGGGGACAGGGGACTTCCGAATGAGCAGTACTTC. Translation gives CASGGDRGLPNEQYF.

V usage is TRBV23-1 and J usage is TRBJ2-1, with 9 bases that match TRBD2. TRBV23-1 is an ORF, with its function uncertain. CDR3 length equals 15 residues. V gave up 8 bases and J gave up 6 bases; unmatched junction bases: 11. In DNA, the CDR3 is TGCGCCAGCCTGGGGCTAGCGGGACTCTTCAATGAGCAGTTCTTC. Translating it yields CASLGLAGLFNEQFF.

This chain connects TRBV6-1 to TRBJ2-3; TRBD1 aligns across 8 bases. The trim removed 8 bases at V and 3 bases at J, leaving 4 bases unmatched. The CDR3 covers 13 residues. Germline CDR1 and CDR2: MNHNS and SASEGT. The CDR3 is CASDRGATDTQYF. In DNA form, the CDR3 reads TGTGCCAGCGACAGGGGCGCAACAGATACGCAGTATTTT.

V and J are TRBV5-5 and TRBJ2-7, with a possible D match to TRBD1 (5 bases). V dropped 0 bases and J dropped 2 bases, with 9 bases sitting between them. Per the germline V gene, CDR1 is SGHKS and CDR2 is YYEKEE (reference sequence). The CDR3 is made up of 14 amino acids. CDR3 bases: TGTGCCAGCAGCTTGGAGGGGCATACCTACGAGCAGTACTTC. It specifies CASSLEGHTYEQYF.

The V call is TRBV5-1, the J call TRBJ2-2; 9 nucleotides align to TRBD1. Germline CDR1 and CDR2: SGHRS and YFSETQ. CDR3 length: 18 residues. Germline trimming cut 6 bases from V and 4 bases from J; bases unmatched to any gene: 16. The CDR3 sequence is CASTLNPPGQGSTGELFF. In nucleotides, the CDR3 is TGCGCCAGCACCCTTAACCCACCGGGACAGGGATCCACCGGGGAGCTGTTTTTT.

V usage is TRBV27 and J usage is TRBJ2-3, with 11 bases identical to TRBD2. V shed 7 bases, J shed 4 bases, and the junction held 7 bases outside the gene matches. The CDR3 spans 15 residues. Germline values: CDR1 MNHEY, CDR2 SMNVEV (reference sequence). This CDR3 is CASTDGTSGADTQYF. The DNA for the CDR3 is TGTGCCAGCACCGACGGGACTAGCGGCGCAGATACGCAGTATTTT.

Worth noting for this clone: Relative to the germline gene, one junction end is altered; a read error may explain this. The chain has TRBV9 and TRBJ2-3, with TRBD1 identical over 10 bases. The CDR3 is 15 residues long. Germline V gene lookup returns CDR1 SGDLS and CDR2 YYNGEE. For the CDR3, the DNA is TGTGCCAGCAGCGTACTATCTTCCACCGGGACAGGGGTCAGTTTT. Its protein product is CASSVLSSTGTGVSF. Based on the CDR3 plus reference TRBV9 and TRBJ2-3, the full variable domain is DSGVTQTPKHLITATGQRVTLRCSPRSGDLSVYWYQQSLDQGLQFLIQYYNGEERAKGNILERFSAQQFPDLHSELNLSSLELGDSALYFCASSVLSSTGTGVSFGPGTRLTVL.

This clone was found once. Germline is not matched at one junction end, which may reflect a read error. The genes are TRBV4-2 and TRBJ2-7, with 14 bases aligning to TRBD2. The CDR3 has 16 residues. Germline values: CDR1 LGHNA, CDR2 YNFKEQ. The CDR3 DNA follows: TGTGCCAGCAGCGAAGATAGGGGGACTAGCGGGAGATGGCAGTACTTC. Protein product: CASSEDRGTSGRWQYF.

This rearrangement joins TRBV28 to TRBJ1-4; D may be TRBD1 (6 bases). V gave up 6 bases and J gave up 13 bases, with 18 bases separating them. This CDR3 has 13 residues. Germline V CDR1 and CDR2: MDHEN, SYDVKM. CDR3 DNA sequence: TGTGCCAGCAGAGAAGGGGGAGGGGCGTCACTGTTTTTT. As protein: CASREGGGASLFF.

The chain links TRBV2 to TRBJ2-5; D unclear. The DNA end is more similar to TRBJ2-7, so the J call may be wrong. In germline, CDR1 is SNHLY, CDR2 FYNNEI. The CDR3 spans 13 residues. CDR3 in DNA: TGTGCCAGCAGTGTGATAATAACCTACGAGCAGTACTTC. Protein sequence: CASSVIITYEQYF.

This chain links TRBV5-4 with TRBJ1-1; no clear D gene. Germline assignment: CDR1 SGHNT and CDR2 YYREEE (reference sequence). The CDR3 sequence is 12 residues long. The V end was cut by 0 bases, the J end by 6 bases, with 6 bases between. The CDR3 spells CASSLDRSEAFF. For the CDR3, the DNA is TGTGCCAGCAGCTTGGACAGATCTGAAGCTTTCTTT.

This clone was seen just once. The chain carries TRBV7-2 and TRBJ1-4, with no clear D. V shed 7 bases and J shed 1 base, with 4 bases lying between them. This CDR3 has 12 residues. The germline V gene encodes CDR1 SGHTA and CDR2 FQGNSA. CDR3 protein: CASKRTNEKLFF. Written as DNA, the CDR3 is TGTGCCAGCAAGAGAACTAATGAAAAACTGTTTTTT.

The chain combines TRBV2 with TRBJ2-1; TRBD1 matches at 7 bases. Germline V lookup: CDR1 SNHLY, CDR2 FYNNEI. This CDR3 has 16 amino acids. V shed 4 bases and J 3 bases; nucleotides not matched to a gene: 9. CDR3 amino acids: CASSGTGFRFYNEQFF. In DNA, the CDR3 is TGTGCCAGCAGTGGGACAGGCTTCCGATTCTACAATGAGCAGTTCTTC.

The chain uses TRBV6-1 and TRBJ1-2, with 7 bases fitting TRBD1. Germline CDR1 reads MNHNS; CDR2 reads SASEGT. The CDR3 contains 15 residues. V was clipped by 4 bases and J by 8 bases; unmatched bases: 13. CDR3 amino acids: CASSAPGSLRGGYTF. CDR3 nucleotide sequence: TGTGCCAGCAGTGCCCCAGGATCTCTCAGGGGGGGCTACACCTTC.

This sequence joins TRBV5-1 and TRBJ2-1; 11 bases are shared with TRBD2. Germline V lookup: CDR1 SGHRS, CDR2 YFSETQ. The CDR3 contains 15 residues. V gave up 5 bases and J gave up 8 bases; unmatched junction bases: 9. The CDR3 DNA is TGCGCCAGCAGTCTTAGCGGGAGGGGGTACGATGAGCAGTTCTTC. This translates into CASSLSGRGYDEQFF.

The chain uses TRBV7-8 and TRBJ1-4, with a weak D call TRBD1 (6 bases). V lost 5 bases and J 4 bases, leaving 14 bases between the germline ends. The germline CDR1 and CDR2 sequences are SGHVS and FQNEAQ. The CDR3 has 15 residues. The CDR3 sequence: CASSSYRVGNEKLFF. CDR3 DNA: TGTGCCAGCAGCAGCTACAGGGTCGGTAATGAAAAACTGTTTTTT.

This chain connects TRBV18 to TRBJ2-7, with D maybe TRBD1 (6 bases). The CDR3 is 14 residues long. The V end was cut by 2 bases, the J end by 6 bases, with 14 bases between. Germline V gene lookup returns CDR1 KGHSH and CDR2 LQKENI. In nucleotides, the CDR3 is TGTGCCAGCTCACCATACAGGGATGAAGGCGAGCAGTACTTC. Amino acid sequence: CASSPYRDEGEQYF.

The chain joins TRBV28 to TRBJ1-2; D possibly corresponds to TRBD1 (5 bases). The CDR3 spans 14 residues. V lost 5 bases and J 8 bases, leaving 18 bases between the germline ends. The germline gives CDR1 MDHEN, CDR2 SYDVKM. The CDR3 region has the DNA TGTGCCAGCAGTCCCCCCCTGCGGGGCAAAGGCTACACCTTC. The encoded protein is CASSPPLRGKGYTF.

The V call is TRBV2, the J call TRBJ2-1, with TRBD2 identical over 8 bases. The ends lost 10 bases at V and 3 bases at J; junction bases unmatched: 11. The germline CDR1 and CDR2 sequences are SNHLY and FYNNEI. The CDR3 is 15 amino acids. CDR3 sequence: CATRVRGGSYNEQFF. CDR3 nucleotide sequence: TGTGCCACCCGGGTACGGGGGGGAAGCTACAATGAGCAGTTCTTC.

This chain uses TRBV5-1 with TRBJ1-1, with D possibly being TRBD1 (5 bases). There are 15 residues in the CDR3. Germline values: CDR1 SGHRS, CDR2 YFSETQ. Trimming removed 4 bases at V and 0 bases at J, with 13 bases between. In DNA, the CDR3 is TGCGCCAGCAGCCCGTCTACGACAGTGAACACTGAAGCTTTCTTT. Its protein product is CASSPSTTVNTEAFF.

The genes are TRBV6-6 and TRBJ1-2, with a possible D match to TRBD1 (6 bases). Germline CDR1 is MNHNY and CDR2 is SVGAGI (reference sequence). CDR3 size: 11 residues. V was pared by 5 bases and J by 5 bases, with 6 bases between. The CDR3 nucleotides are TGTGCCAGCAGTACAGGGTATGGCTACACCTTC. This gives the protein CASSTGYGYTF.

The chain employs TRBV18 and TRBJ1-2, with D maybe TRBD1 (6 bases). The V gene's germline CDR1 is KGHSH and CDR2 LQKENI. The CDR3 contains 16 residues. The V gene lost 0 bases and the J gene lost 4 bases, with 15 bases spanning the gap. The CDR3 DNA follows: TGTGCCAGCTCACCACCAATGACAGGTATCGGCTATGGCTACACCTTC. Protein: CASSPPMTGIGYGYTF.

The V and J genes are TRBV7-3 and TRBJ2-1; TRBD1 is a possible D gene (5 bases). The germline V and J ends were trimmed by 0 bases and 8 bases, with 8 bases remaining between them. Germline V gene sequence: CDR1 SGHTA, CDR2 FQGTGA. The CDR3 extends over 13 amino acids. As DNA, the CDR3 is TGTGCCAGCAGCTTAACGATAGGGGATGAGCAGTTCTTC. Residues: CASSLTIGDEQFF.

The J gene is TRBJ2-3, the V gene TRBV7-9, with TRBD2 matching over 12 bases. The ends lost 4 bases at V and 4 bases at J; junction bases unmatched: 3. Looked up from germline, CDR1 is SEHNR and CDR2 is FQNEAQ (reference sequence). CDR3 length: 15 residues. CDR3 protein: CASSSGLAGPDTQYF. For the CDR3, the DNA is TGTGCCAGCAGCTCCGGACTAGCGGGACCAGATACGCAGTATTTT.